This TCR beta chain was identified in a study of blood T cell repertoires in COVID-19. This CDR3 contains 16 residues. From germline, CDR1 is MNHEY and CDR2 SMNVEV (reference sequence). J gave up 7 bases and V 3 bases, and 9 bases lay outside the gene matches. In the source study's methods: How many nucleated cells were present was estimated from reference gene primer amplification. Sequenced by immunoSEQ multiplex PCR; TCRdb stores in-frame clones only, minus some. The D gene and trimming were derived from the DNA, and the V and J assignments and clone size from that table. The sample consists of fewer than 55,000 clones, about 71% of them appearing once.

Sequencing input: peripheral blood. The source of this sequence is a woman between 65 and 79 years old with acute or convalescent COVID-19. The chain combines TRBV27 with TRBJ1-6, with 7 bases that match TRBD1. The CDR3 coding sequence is TGTGCCAGCAGTTTGAGAGGGGGCGTTATGAATTCACCCCTCCACTTT. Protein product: CASSLRGGVMNSPLHF.